This T cell receptor (beta chain) was recorded in a study of regulatory T cells in long-lasting Graves disease. Building of the TCR beta libraries involved iRepertoire HTBI primers and Arm-PCR of CDR3 regions. TCRdb used MiXCR to reprocess the multiplex PCR reads, holding one entry per CDR3 protein. The sample has some 240,000 distinct CDR3 sequences, roughly 19% seen once. This clonotype was observed many times. Time point in this sample: newly diagnosed GD, antithyroid drugs for less than 3 months. TCR sequences were obtained from RNA taken from PBMCs. Deletions cut 1 base from V and 3 bases from J, with 12 bases between. Germline lookup yields CDR1 LNHDA and CDR2 SQIVND (reference sequence). The CDR3 totals 15 residues. These same data were also listed under a study on T cells in Graves' hyperthyroidism and ophthalmopathy.

J is TRBJ1-1 and V is TRBV19; D unresolved. The receptor was derived from a woman aged 25 to 39 with Graves disease. Sequencing was performed on peripheral blood mononuclear cells (PBMCs), taken at new diagnosis, from a patient treated with antithyroid drugs. This CDR3 reads CASSIGWGFDTEAFF. The CDR3 DNA follows: TGTGCCAGTAGTATAGGGTGGGGATTCGACACTGAAGCTTTCTTT.